This T cell receptor (beta chain) was profiled in a study of CD8 T cells in ankylosing spondylitis. Study-wide results and limits: Made up of about eight highly homologous variants, a TCR beta motif appeared characteristic of ankylosing spondylitis blood.

CDR1 is DFQATT and CDR2 is SNEGSKA in the germline V gene (reference sequence). The CDR3 consists of 14 residues. Trimming took off 1 base at V and 2 bases at J, with 8 bases between the two ends. In TCRdb, the 5' RACE reads were re-called with MiXCR into one record per CDR3 protein. The repertoire holds some 700,000 distinct CDR3 sequences, around 20% seen once, with around 20% in the top ten. With regard to this clonotype: The target antigen is unknown.

This TCR came from a male donor with ankylosing spondylitis. The V gene is TRBV20-1, the J gene TRBJ2-2; D remains ambiguous. The sequenced material came from blood, either unsorted or a sorted T cell fraction (not recorded which). CDR3 nucleotide sequence: TGCAGTGCTAGAGGGGCCGCTAACACCGGGGAGCTGTTTTTT. It specifies CSARGAANTGELFF.